This TCR beta chain comes out of a study of blood T cell repertoires in COVID-19. Produced via immunoSEQ multiplex PCR; TCRdb's table is partial and in-frame only. The sample yields under 250,000 clones, 92% seen once. The CDR3 is made up of 13 amino acids. Trimming removed 3 bases at V and 6 bases at J, with 11 bases between. Source material: peripheral blood. This sequence was found in a man aged 25-40 years with acute or convalescent COVID-19. The V and J genes are TRBV12-3 or TRBV12-4 and TRBJ2-5; D may be TRBD1 (5 bases). CDR3 coding DNA: TGTGCCAGCAGTTTCAAAGGGGCGAAGACCCAGTACTTC. As protein: CASSFKGAKTQYF.